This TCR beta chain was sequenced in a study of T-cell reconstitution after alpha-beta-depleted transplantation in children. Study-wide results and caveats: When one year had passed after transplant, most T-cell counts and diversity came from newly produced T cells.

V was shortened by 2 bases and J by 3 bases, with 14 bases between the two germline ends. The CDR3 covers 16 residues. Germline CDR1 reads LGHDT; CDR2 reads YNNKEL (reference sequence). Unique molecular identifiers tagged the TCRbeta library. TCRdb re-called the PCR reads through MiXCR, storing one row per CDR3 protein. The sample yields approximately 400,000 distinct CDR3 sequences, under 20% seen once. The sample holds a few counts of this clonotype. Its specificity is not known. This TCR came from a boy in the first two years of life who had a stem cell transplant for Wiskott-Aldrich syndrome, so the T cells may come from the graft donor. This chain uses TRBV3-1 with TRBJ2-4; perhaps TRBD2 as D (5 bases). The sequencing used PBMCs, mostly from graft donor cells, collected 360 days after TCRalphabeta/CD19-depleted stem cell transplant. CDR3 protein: CASSQKKFRDKNIQYF. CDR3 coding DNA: TGTGCCAGCAGCCAAAAGAAGTTTCGGGACAAAAACATTCAGTACTTC.